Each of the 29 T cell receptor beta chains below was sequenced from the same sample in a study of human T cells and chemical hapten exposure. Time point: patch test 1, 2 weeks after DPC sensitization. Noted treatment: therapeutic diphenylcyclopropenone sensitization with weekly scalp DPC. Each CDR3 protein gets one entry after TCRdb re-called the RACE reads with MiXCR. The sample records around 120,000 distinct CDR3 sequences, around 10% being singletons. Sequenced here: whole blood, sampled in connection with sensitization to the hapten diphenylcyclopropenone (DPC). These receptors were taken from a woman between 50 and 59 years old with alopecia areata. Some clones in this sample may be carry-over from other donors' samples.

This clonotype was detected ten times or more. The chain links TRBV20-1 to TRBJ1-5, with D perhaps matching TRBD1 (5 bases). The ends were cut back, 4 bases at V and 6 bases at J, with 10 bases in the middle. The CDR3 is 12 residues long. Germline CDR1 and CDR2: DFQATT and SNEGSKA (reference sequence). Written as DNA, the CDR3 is TGCAGTGCTACCAATAGGGGTCAGCCCCAGCATTTT. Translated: CSATNRGQPQHF.

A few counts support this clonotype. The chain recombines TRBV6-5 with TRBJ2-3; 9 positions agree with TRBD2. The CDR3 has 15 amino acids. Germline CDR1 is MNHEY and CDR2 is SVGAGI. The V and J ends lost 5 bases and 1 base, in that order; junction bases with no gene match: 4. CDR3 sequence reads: CASSKRTSGTDTQYF. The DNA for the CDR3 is TGTGCCAGCAGTAAACGGACTAGCGGCACAGATACGCAGTATTTT.

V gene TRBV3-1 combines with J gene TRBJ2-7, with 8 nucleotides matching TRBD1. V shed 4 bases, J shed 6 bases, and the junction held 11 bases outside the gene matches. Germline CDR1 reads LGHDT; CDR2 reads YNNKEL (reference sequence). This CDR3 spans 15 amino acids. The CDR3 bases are TGTGCCAGCAGCCTTAATACAGGGGGACCAACCGAGCAGTACTTC. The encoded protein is CASSLNTGGPTEQYF.

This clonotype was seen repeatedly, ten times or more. The CDR3 region is CSVDHRGFRPEAFF. CDR3 sequence (DNA): TGCAGCGTGGACCACAGGGGTTTTAGGCCTGAAGCTTTCTTT. The chain uses TRBV29-1 and TRBJ1-1, with 7 bases aligning to TRBD1. CDR1 is SQVTM and CDR2 is ANQGSEA in the germline V gene. CDR3 length: 14 amino acids. The V and J ends lost 6 bases and 6 bases, in that order; junction bases with no gene match: 13.

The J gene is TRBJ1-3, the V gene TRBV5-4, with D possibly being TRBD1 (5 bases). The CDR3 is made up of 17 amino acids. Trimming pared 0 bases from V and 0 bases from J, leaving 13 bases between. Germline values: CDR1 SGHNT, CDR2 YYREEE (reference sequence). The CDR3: CASSLGSGPISGNTIYF. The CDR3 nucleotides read TGTGCCAGCAGCTTGGGCTCGGGACCGATCTCTGGAAACACCATATATTTT.

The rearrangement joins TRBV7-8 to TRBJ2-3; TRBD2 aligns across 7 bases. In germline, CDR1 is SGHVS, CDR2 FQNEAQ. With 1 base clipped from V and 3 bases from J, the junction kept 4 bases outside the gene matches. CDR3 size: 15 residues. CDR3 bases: TGTGCCAGCAGCTTAGGCGGGGGAAGAACAGATACGCAGTATTTT. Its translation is CASSLGGGRTDTQYF.

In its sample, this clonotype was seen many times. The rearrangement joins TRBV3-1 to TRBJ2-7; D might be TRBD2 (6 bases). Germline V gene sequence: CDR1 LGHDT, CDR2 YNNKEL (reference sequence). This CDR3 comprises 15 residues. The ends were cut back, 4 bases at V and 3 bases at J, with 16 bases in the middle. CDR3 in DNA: TGTGCCAGCAGCCTCGGAGTAGCGGACTACTACGAGCAGTACTTC. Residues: CASSLGVADYYEQYF.

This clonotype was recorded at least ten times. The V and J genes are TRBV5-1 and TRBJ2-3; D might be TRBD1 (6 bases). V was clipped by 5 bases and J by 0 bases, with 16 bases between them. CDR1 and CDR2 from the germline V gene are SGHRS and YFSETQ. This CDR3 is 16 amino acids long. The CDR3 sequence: CASRLDTGPSTDTQYF. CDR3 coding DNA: TGCGCCAGCAGATTAGATACAGGGCCTAGCACAGATACGCAGTATTTT.

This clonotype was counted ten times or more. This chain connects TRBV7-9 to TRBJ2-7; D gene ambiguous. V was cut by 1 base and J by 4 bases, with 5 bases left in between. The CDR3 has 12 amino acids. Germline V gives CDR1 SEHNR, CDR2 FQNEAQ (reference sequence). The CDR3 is CASSLVGYEQYF. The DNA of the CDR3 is TGTGCCAGCAGCTTAGTGGGGTACGAGCAGTACTTC.

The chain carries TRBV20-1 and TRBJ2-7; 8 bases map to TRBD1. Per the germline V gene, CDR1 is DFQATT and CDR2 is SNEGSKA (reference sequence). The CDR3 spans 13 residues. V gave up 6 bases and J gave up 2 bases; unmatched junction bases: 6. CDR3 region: CSATDRATYEQYF. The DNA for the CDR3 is TGCAGTGCCACGGACAGGGCAACCTACGAGCAGTACTTC.

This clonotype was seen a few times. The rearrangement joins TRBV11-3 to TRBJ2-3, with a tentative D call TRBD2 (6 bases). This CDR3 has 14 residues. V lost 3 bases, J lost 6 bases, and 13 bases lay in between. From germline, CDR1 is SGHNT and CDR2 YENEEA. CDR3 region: CASSFRPGADTQYF. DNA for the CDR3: TGTGCCAGCAGCTTCAGACCGGGAGCGGATACGCAGTATTTT.

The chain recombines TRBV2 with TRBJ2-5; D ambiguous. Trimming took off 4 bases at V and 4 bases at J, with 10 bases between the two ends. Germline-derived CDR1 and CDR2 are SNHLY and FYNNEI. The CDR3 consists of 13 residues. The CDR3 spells CASSVNRGETQYF. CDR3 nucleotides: TGTGCCAGCAGTGTTAACCGCGGAGAGACCCAGTACTTC.

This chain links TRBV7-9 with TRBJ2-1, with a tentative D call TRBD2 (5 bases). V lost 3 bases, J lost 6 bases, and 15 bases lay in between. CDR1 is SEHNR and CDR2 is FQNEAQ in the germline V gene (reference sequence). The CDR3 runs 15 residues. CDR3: CASSLSSATTNEQFF. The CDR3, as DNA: TGTGCCAGCAGCTTGAGTTCAGCGACTACCAATGAGCAGTTCTTC.

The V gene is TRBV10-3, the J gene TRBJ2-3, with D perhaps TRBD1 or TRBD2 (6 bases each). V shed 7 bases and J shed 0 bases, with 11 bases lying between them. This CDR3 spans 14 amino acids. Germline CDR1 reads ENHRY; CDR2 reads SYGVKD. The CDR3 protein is CAIMGGRSTDTQYF. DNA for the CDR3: TGTGCCATCATGGGGGGCCGAAGCACAGATACGCAGTATTTT.

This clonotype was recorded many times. The CDR3 region is CASSWGRTEAFF. The CDR3 DNA is TGTGCCAGCAGTTGGGGTAGGACTGAAGCTTTCTTT. The V call is TRBV6-2 or TRBV6-3, the J call TRBJ1-1; D gene unclear. The CDR3 covers 12 residues. Trimming removed 4 bases at V and 5 bases at J, with 8 bases between. The V gene's germline CDR1 is MNHEY and CDR2 SVGEGT.

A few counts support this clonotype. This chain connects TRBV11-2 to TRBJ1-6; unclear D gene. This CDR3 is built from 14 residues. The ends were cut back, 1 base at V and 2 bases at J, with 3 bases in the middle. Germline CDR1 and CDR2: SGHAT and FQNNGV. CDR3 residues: CASSLAPYNSPLHF. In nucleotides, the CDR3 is TGTGCCAGCAGCTTAGCCCCCTATAATTCACCCCTCCACTTT.

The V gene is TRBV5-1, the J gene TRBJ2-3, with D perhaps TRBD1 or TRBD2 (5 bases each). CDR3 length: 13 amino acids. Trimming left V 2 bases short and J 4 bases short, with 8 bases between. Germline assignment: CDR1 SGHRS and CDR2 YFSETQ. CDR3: CASSFWDPDTQYF. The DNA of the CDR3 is TGCGCCAGCAGCTTTTGGGACCCAGATACGCAGTATTTT. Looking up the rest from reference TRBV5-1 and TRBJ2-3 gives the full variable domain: KAGVTQTPRYLIKTRGQQVTLSCSPISGHRSVSWYQQTPGQGLQFLFEYFSETQRNKGNFPGRFSGRQFSNSRSEMNVSTLELGDSALYLCASSFWDPDTQYFGPGTRLTVL.

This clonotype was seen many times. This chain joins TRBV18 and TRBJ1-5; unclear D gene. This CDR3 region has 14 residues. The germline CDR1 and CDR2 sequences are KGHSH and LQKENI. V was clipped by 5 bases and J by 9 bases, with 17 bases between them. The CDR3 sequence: CASSGSGELTPQHF. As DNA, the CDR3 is TGTGCCAGCTCAGGGTCGGGAGAGCTGACGCCCCAGCATTTT. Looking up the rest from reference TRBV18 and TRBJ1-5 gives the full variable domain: NAGVMQNPRHLVRRRGQEARLRCSPMKGHSHVYWYRQLPEEGLKFMVYLQKENIIDESGMPKERFSAEFPKEGPSILRIQQVVRGDSAAYFCASSGSGELTPQHFGDGTRLSIL.

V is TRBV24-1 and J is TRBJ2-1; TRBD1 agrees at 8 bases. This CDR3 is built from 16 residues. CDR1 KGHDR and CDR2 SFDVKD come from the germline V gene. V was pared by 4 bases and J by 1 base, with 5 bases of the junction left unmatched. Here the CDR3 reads CATSDRQGISYNEQFF. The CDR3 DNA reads TGTGCCACCAGTGACCGACAGGGGATTTCCTACAATGAGCAGTTCTTC.

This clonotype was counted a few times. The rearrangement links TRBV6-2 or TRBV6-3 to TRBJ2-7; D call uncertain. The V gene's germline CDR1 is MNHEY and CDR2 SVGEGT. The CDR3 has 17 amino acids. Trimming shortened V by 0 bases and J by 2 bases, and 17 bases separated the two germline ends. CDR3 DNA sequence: TGTGCCAGCAGTTACTCGGCCAGGTCGCCAACGCCCTACGAGCAGTACTTC. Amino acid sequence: CASSYSARSPTPYEQYF.

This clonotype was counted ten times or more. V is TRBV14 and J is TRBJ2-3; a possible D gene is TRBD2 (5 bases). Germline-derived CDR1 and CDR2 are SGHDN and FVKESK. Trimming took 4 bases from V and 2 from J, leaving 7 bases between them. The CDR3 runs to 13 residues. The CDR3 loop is CASSREYTDTQYF. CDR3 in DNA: TGTGCCAGCAGCCGGGAGTACACAGATACGCAGTATTTT.

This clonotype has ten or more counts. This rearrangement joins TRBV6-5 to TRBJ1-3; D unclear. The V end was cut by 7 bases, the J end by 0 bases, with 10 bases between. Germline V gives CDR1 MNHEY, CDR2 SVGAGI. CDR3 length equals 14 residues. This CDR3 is CASKRSLSGNTIYF. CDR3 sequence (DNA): TGTGCCAGCAAACGGTCCCTCTCTGGAAACACCATATATTTT.

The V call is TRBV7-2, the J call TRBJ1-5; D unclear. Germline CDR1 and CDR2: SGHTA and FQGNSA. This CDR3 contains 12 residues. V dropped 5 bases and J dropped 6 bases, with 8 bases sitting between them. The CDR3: CASSIEGQPQHF. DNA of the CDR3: TGTGCCAGCAGCATAGAGGGTCAGCCCCAGCATTTT.

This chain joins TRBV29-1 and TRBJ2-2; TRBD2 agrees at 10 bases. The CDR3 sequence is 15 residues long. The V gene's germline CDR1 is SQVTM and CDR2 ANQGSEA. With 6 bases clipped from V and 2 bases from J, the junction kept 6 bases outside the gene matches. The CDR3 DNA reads TGCAGCGTCTTTACTAGCGGGACCAACACCGGGGAGCTGTTTTTT. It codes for CSVFTSGTNTGELFF.

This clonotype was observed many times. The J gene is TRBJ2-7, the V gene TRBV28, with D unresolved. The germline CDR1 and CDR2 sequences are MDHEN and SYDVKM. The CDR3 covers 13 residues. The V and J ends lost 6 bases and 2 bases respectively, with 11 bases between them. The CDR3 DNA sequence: TGTGCCAGCAGGAAAGAGGTCACCTACGAGCAGTACTTC. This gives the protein CASRKEVTYEQYF. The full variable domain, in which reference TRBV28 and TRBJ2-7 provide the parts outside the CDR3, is DVKVTQSSRYLVKRTGEKVFLECVQDMDHENMFWYRQDPGLGLRLIYFSYDVKMKEKGDIPEGYSVSREKKERFSLILESASTNQTSMYLCASRKEVTYEQYFGPGTRLTVT.

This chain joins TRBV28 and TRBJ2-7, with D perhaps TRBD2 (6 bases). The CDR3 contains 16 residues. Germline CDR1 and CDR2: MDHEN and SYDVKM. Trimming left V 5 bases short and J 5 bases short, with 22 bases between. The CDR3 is CASSVRIAAGVHEQYF. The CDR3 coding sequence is TGTGCCAGCAGTGTCAGAATAGCGGCGGGCGTCCACGAGCAGTACTTC.

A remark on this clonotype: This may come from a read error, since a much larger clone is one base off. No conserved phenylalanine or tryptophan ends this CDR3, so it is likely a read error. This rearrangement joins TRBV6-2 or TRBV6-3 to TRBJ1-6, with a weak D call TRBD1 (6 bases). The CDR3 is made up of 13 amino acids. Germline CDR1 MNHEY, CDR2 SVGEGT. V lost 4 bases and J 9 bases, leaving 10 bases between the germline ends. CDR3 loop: CASSSQGSSPLHS. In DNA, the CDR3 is TGTGCCAGCAGTTCACAGGGTAGTTCACCCCTCCACTCT.

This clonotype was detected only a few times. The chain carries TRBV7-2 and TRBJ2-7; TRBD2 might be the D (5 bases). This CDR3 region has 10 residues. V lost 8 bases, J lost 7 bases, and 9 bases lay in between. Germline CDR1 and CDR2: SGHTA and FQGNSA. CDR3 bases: TGTGCCAGCGGGGAGCAGGAGCAGTACTTC. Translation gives CASGEQEQYF.

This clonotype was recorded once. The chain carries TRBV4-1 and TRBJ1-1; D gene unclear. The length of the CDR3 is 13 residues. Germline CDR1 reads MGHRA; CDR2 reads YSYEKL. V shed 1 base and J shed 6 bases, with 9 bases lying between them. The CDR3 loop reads CASSQVLGAEAFF. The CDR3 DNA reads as TGCGCCAGCAGCCAAGTATTGGGCGCTGAAGCTTTCTTT.